The 31 T cell receptor beta chains listed next were all sequenced from one sample in a study of blood T cell repertoires in COVID-19. TCRdb's table, derived via immunoSEQ multiplex PCR, lists solely in-frame clones and lacks some. This sample has 150,000 or so clones; about 74% occur once, and the top ten carry around 3%. The material sequenced was peripheral blood. These receptors all stem from an elderly woman with acute or convalescent COVID-19.

This CDR3 reads CSVSGQGGLTYEQYF. The CDR3, as DNA: TGCAGCGTTTCGGGACAGGGAGGGTTAACCTACGAGCAGTACTTC. V gene TRBV29-1 combines with J gene TRBJ2-7, with 9 bases lining up with TRBD1. V was clipped by 5 bases and J by 2 bases; unmatched bases: 10. Germline values: CDR1 SQVTM, CDR2 ANQGSEA. CDR3 length: 15 amino acids.

The chain links TRBV5-1 to TRBJ1-3, with TRBD1 matching over 7 bases. This CDR3 region has 14 residues. Germline V gives CDR1 SGHRS, CDR2 YFSETQ. V lost 4 bases and J lost 0; bases outside the gene matches: 1. CDR3 in amino acids: CASSGTVSGNTIYF. CDR3 in DNA: TGCGCCAGCAGCGGGACAGTCTCTGGAAACACCATATATTTT.

This clone is a singleton in its sample. This chain joins TRBV21-1 and TRBJ2-1; TRBD2 was called by the table and not checked on the DNA. TRBV21-1 is recorded as a pseudogene. The CDR3 is made up of 15 amino acids. The CDR3 sequence is CAGIPGLSSYNEQFF. The CDR3 region has the DNA TGTGCCGGGATACCGGGACTCTCGTCCTACAATGAGCAGTTCTTC.

The rearrangement uses TRBV10-2 and TRBJ2-2; D gene ambiguous. The germline V and J ends were trimmed by 2 bases and 0 bases, with 10 bases remaining between them. The germline CDR1 and CDR2 sequences are WSHSY and SAAADI. The CDR3 loop spans 16 amino acids. CDR3 sequence (DNA): TGCGCCAGCAGTGAGAACAGACCCTCGAACACCGGGGAGCTGTTTTTT. This translates into CASSENRPSNTGELFF.

This rearrangement joins TRBV28 to TRBJ2-1, with 9 positions matching TRBD2. The CDR3 sequence is 13 residues long. Germline CDR1 MDHEN, CDR2 SYDVKM. V was clipped by 5 bases and J by 9 bases; unmatched bases: 5. The chain's CDR3 is CASSQGLAGEQFF. The CDR3 bases are TGTGCCAGCAGTCAGGGACTAGCAGGTGAGCAGTTCTTC. Together with reference TRBV28 and TRBJ2-1, the CDR3 gives the full variable domain: DVKVTQSSRYLVKRTGEKVFLECVQDMDHENMFWYRQDPGLGLRLIYFSYDVKMKEKGDIPEGYSVSREKKERFSLILESASTNQTSMYLCASSQGLAGEQFFGPGTRLTVL.

The V call is TRBV28, the J call TRBJ2-1; the D gene is possibly TRBD2 (6 bases). Trimming removed 5 bases from V and 3 bases from J, with 14 bases in between. Germline-derived CDR1 and CDR2 are MDHEN and SYDVKM. This CDR3 contains 15 residues. The CDR3 sequence: CASSSPAGRYNEQFF. In nucleotides, the CDR3 is TGTGCCAGCAGTAGTCCAGCGGGCCGCTACAATGAGCAGTTCTTC.

The rearrangement joins TRBV6-5 to TRBJ2-5; TRBD2 matches at 7 bases. V was pared by 2 bases and J by 3 bases, with 0 bases of the junction left unmatched. Looked up from germline, CDR1 is MNHEY and CDR2 is SVGAGI. The CDR3 consists of 13 residues. CDR3 sequence: CASSYGREETQYF. In DNA, the CDR3 is TGTGCCAGCAGTTACGGGAGGGAAGAGACCCAGTACTTC.

The chain is built from TRBV28 and TRBJ1-5; a possible D gene is TRBD1 (5 bases). CDR3 length: 14 amino acids. Trimming took off 3 bases at V and 8 bases at J, with 14 bases between the two ends. From germline, CDR1 is MDHEN and CDR2 SYDVKM. DNA for the CDR3: TGTGCCAGCAGTTTTCGGGGGTCCTACGAGCCCCAGCATTTT. Protein sequence: CASSFRGSYEPQHF.

This clone appeared a few times. This rearrangement joins TRBV28 to TRBJ1-2; D is possibly TRBD1 (5 bases). The V and J ends lost 5 bases and 5 bases respectively, with 30 bases between them. The CDR3 has 19 residues. From germline, CDR1 is MDHEN and CDR2 SYDVKM. In DNA, the CDR3 is TGTGCCAGCAGTGTTACCTGGGGGGAGGCGACCCTGGGTTTATATGGCTACACCTTC. Protein: CASSVTWGEATLGLYGYTF.

This rearrangement joins TRBV27 to TRBJ1-1; TRBD1 might be the D (5 bases). V was cut by 6 bases and J by 5 bases, with 13 bases left in between. Germline V gene sequence: CDR1 MNHEY, CDR2 SMNVEV (reference sequence). This CDR3 has 13 amino acids. In DNA form, the CDR3 reads TGTGCCAGCAGCGACCCTCGGGGGACTGAAGCTTTCTTT. It specifies CASSDPRGTEAFF.

This chain links TRBV29-1 with TRBJ2-3; 12 bases are a match to TRBD1. V lost 6 bases to trimming and J lost 5 bases; unmatched junction nucleotides: 6. The CDR3 has 14 amino acids. Germline V gives CDR1 SQVTM, CDR2 ANQGSEA. The CDR3 region has the DNA TGCAGCGTAGCGGGACAGGGGGCTGGAGATACGCAGTATTTT. This sequence encodes CSVAGQGAGDTQYF.

The chain has TRBV28 and TRBJ1-3, with 9 positions matching TRBD1. Per the germline V gene, CDR1 is MDHEN and CDR2 is SYDVKM. V lost 4 bases to trimming and J lost 3 bases; unmatched junction nucleotides: 4. The CDR3 length is 15 residues. The CDR3 DNA follows: TGTGCCAGCAGTTCCGGACAGGGGAATGGAAACACCATATATTTT. Its protein is CASSSGQGNGNTIYF.

This sequence joins TRBV2 and TRBJ2-5; D remains ambiguous. The CDR3 is 14 amino acids. The germline V gene encodes CDR1 SNHLY and CDR2 FYNNEI. V lost 4 bases and J lost 2, with 11 bases in between. This CDR3 reads CASSARLKQETQYF. CDR3 DNA sequence: TGTGCCAGCAGTGCCAGGCTCAAACAAGAGACCCAGTACTTC.

The V gene is TRBV28, the J gene TRBJ1-2; D may be TRBD1 (5 bases). From germline, CDR1 is MDHEN and CDR2 SYDVKM. V was shortened by 4 bases and J by 4 bases, with 13 bases between the two germline ends. The CDR3 sequence is 14 residues long. CDR3 sequence reads: CASSSGVPFYGYTF. In nucleotides, the CDR3 is TGTGCCAGCAGTTCGGGGGTCCCATTCTATGGCTACACCTTC.

The rearrangement uses TRBV30 and TRBJ2-1; the D is unclear. V shed 4 bases and J shed 1 base, with 8 bases lying between them. Germline V lookup: CDR1 GTSNPN, CDR2 SVGIG (reference sequence). The CDR3 is made up of 13 amino acids. CDR3 loop: CAWTRGSYNEQFF. Here the CDR3 DNA reads TGTGCCTGGACTCGCGGTTCCTACAATGAGCAGTTCTTC.

This chain links TRBV10-3 with TRBJ2-7; 7 bases match TRBD1. J lost 0 bases, V lost 8 bases, and 4 bases had no gene match. Germline assignment: CDR1 ENHRY and CDR2 SYGVKD. There are 13 residues in the CDR3. The CDR3 region has the DNA TGTGCCATCGGGACAGCCTACTCCTACGAGCAGTACTTC. This sequence encodes CAIGTAYSYEQYF.

This clone was detected a few times. The chain is built from TRBV9 and TRBJ1-5; D gene uncertain. Per germline, CDR1 SGDLS and CDR2 YYNGEE. The V and J ends lost 0 bases and 6 bases respectively, with 7 bases between them. The CDR3 contains 13 residues. The CDR3 protein is CASSVGAFQPQHF. The CDR3 bases are TGTGCCAGCAGCGTAGGGGCATTTCAGCCCCAGCATTTT.

The V and J genes are TRBV27 and TRBJ2-5; D is ambiguous. The CDR3 covers 10 residues. Germline CDR1 reads MNHEY; CDR2 reads SMNVEV (reference sequence). The germline V and J ends were trimmed by 7 bases and 4 bases, with 4 bases remaining between them. CDR3 nucleotide sequence: TGTGCCAGCACCATAGAGACCCAGTACTTC. It specifies CASTIETQYF.

In its sample, this clone was seen once. This chain joins TRBV6-5 and TRBJ2-1; 9 nucleotides agree with TRBD2. The germline V gene encodes CDR1 MNHEY and CDR2 SVGAGI. J gave up 10 bases and V 5 bases, and 12 bases lay outside the gene matches. The CDR3 spans 15 residues. The CDR3 reads CASSQGGSGRREQFF. CDR3 DNA: TGTGCCAGCAGTCAGGGGGGTAGCGGGAGAAGGGAGCAGTTCTTC.

CDR3 DNA sequence: TGTGCCAGCAGTCCACCCCTAGCGAGCACGTACGAGCAGTACTTC. Protein: CASSPPLASTYEQYF. The V call is TRBV28, the J call TRBJ2-7; tentatively, D is TRBD2 (6 bases). Per germline, CDR1 MDHEN and CDR2 SYDVKM. Trimming stripped 5 bases from V and 4 bases from J, with 18 bases between. The CDR3 sequence is 15 residues long.

The V and J genes are TRBV23-1 and TRBJ2-3, with D tentatively TRBD2 (8 bases). TRBV23-1 carries the ORF label, with uncertain function. The CDR3 extends over 23 amino acids. Trimming shortened V by 7 bases and J by 3 bases, and 41 bases separated the two germline ends. CDR3 nucleotides: TGCGCCAGCACCGAACTGCCGACAGGGTATAGGAGCGGGAGATGGCTTGGGACAGATACGCAGTATTTT. Translation: CASTELPTGYRSGRWLGTDTQYF.

The chain is built from TRBV19 and TRBJ2-7, with 9 nucleotides matching TRBD1. V lost 1 base to trimming and J lost 7 bases; unmatched junction nucleotides: 8. CDR1 is LNHDA and CDR2 is SQIVND in the germline V gene (reference sequence). The CDR3 sequence is 15 residues long. CDR3 protein: CASSIGDRVFGEQYF. The CDR3 DNA reads TGTGCCAGTAGTATAGGGGACAGGGTCTTCGGTGAGCAGTACTTC.

The chain is built from TRBV6-6 and TRBJ1-5; D is undetermined. V lost 6 bases and J 0 bases, leaving 12 bases between the germline ends. Germline V gene data show CDR1 as MNHNY and CDR2 as SVGAGI (reference sequence). This CDR3 region has 15 residues. CDR3 loop: CASSRDIYSNQPQHF. Written as DNA, the CDR3 is TGTGCCAGCAGCCGCGACATCTATAGCAATCAGCCCCAGCATTTT.

V gene TRBV9 combines with J gene TRBJ2-2; tentative D call: TRBD2 (6 bases). Germline loops: CDR1 SGDLS, CDR2 YYNGEE. The CDR3 spans 16 residues. The V end was cut by 1 base, the J end by 2 bases, with 12 bases between. The CDR3 spells CASSVSWAGNTGELFF. DNA for the CDR3: TGTGCCAGCAGCGTATCTTGGGCGGGAAACACCGGGGAGCTGTTTTTT.

The table lists this clone with a few counts. The chain is built from TRBV10-1 and TRBJ2-7; TRBD1 matches at 10 bases. J gave up 2 bases and V 5 bases, and 6 bases lay outside the gene matches. Per germline, CDR1 WNHNN and CDR2 SYGVQD (reference sequence). This CDR3 has 15 amino acids. CDR3 DNA: TGCGCCAGCAGTTCTGGGACAGGGGCTACCTACGAGCAGTACTTC. This codes for CASSSGTGATYEQYF.

The chain combines TRBV4-3 with TRBJ2-1; TRBD2 aligns across 8 bases. Per the germline V gene, CDR1 is LGHNA and CDR2 is YSLEER. The ends lost 2 bases at V and 4 bases at J; junction bases unmatched: 7. The CDR3 is 16 residues long. The CDR3: CASSQTIAGTYNEQFF. CDR3 coding DNA: TGCGCCAGCAGCCAAACAATAGCGGGGACATACAATGAGCAGTTCTTC.

The chain carries TRBV27 and TRBJ2-3; 10 bases align to TRBD2. The CDR3 runs to 16 residues. V shed 7 bases and J 1 base; nucleotides not matched to a gene: 8. Germline V CDR1 and CDR2: MNHEY, SMNVEV (reference sequence). Written as DNA, the CDR3 is TGTGCCAGCATTTTTAAGCGGGAGGGCCGCACAGATACGCAGTATTTT. It is translated as CASIFKREGRTDTQYF.

The rearrangement joins TRBV28 to TRBJ2-7; 8 bases line up with TRBD1. Looked up from germline, CDR1 is MDHEN and CDR2 is SYDVKM. V trimming: 4 bases; J trimming: 4 bases; junction bases outside the gene matches: 6. The CDR3 spans 14 residues. Written as DNA, the CDR3 is TGTGCCAGCAGTTCGGACAGGGTGGGGTACGAGCAGTACTTC. Translating gives CASSSDRVGYEQYF.

This clone occurred once. The rearrangement links TRBV2 to TRBJ2-5; TRBD2 matches 7 bases. Trimming at V came to 4 bases and at J to 3 bases, leaving 2 bases not matched to a gene. CDR3 size: 13 residues. Germline V lookup: CDR1 SNHLY, CDR2 FYNNEI. In nucleotides, the CDR3 is TGTGCCAGCAGTGCCGGGAGGAAAGAGACCCAGTACTTC. As protein: CASSAGRKETQYF.

The rearrangement joins TRBV2 to TRBJ2-2, with 14 positions matching TRBD2. This CDR3 comprises 15 residues. The germline gives CDR1 SNHLY, CDR2 FYNNEI. With V trimmed by 6 bases and J by 6 bases, 3 bases remained unmatched. CDR3 DNA: TGTGCCAGCAGCGAGGGACTAGCGGGAGCCGGGGAGCTGTTTTTT. This encodes CASSEGLAGAGELFF.

This clone was recorded at least ten times. This CDR3 is also generated by other DNA sequences in the sample. The chain links TRBV25-1 to TRBJ1-3, with no clear D. Trimming cost V 3 bases and J 0 bases, with 6 bases left between them. Per the germline V gene, CDR1 is MGHDK and CDR2 is SYGVNS. This CDR3 region has 14 residues. Here the CDR3 DNA reads TGTGCCAGCAGTGACGAGTCCTCTGGAAACACCATATATTTT. Translating gives CASSDESSGNTIYF.